Following are 9 T cell receptor beta chains from one sample sequenced in a study of blood T cells in healthy people across ages. Together with a sample-barcoded 5' primer, a J-beta primer mix was included in a second PCR lasting roughly 6 to 12 cycles. Each CDR3 protein is one row after TCRdb ran MiXCR on the 5' RACE reads. The table includes some 1.8 million distinct CDR3 sequences, more than 35% detected once. Input material: blood. Every receptor here comes from a human donor in good health.

The chain has TRBV5-6 and TRBJ1-2; D is undetermined. Germline V CDR1 and CDR2: SGHDT, YYEEEE. V lost 0 bases and J 3 bases, leaving 12 bases between the germline ends. The CDR3 extends over 15 amino acids. CDR3 nucleotides: TGTGCCAGCAGCTTGGTCCGGCAGACTTACTATGGCTACACCTTC. Protein: CASSLVRQTYYGYTF.

This clonotype was seen more than once but under ten times. The chain recombines TRBV4-2 with TRBJ1-1; weak D call: TRBD1 (6 bases). Looked up from germline, CDR1 is LGHNA and CDR2 is YNFKEQ. V was clipped by 0 bases and J by 10 bases, with 24 bases between them. There are 17 residues in the CDR3. The CDR3 here is CASSQEAANTRQVVAFF. The DNA for the CDR3 is TGTGCCAGCAGCCAAGAGGCCGCTAATACTCGACAGGTTGTAGCTTTCTTT.

This chain joins TRBV5-1 and TRBJ1-1; maybe TRBD1 (6 bases). There are 14 residues in the CDR3. The germline V gene has CDR1 SGHRS and CDR2 YFSETQ. V lost 0 bases and J lost 6, with 12 bases in between. The CDR3 sequence is CASSLEARGSEAFF. CDR3 in DNA: TGCGCCAGCAGCTTGGAGGCCAGGGGTTCTGAAGCTTTCTTT.

This chain uses TRBV11-1 with TRBJ2-2, with 9 nucleotides matching TRBD1. This CDR3 comprises 15 residues. Germline values: CDR1 SGHAT, CDR2 FQDESV (reference sequence). The ends lost 1 base at V and 7 bases at J; junction bases unmatched: 4. The CDR3 here is CASSLGTGAIGELFF. For the CDR3, the DNA is TGTGCCAGCAGCTTAGGGACAGGGGCGATCGGGGAGCTGTTTTTT.

The CDR3 DNA follows: TGCGCCAGCAGAGGTTCTAGCGGGGGACAGAACACCGGGGAGCTGTTTTTT. Protein sequence: CASRGSSGGQNTGELFF. The chain employs TRBV5-1 and TRBJ2-2; 10 bases align to TRBD2. V lost 5 bases and J lost 1; bases outside the gene matches: 8. CDR1 and CDR2 from the germline V gene are SGHRS and YFSETQ. The CDR3 runs to 17 residues.

This clonotype was seen a handful of times. This sequence joins TRBV24-1 and TRBJ2-7; D is unclear. Deletions cut 3 bases from V and 4 bases from J, with 6 bases between. The CDR3 has 12 amino acids. The V gene's germline CDR1 is KGHDR and CDR2 SFDVKD. The CDR3 DNA is TGTGCCACCAGTGATGGAAGGTACGAGCAGTACTTC. Translating gives CATSDGRYEQYF.

A remark on this clonotype: Possible read error: a much larger clone is one base away. The rearrangement links TRBV7-3 to TRBJ2-1; possible D gene TRBD2, 6 bases. The V gene lost 1 base and the J gene lost 9 bases, with 7 bases spanning the gap. The CDR3 consists of 12 residues. CDR1 is SGHTA, CDR2 FQGTGA, per germline. The CDR3 DNA is TGTGCCAGCAGCTTAATCGGGAGTGAGCAGTTCTTC. Its translation: CASSLIGSEQFF.

This clonotype was observed a few times. This chain joins TRBV7-2 and TRBJ2-3, with TRBD2 matching 7 bases. Germline V gives CDR1 SGHTA, CDR2 FQGNSA. The CDR3 contains 14 residues. J was trimmed by 6 bases and V by 3 bases; bases with no gene match: 6. The CDR3 is CASSFKRGADTQYF. The CDR3 DNA reads as TGTGCCAGCAGCTTCAAGCGGGGAGCGGATACGCAGTATTTT. The full variable domain, its missing parts supplied by reference TRBV7-2 and TRBJ2-3, is GAGVSQSPSNKVTEKGKDVELRCDPISGHTALYWYRQSLGQGLEFLIYFQGNSAPDKSGLPSDRFSAERTGGSVSTLTIQRTQQEDSAVYLCASSFKRGADTQYFGPGTRLTVL.

This clonotype occurred a few times. The rearrangement uses TRBV4-1 and TRBJ2-1; tentatively, D is TRBD1 (6 bases). Trimming left V 0 bases short and J 7 bases short, with 13 bases between. CDR1 is MGHRA and CDR2 is YSYEKL in the germline V gene. This CDR3 is built from 15 residues. In nucleotides, the CDR3 is TGCGCCAGCAGCCAAGACGTGGGGGCTTTTAATGAGCAGTTCTTC. As protein: CASSQDVGAFNEQFF.